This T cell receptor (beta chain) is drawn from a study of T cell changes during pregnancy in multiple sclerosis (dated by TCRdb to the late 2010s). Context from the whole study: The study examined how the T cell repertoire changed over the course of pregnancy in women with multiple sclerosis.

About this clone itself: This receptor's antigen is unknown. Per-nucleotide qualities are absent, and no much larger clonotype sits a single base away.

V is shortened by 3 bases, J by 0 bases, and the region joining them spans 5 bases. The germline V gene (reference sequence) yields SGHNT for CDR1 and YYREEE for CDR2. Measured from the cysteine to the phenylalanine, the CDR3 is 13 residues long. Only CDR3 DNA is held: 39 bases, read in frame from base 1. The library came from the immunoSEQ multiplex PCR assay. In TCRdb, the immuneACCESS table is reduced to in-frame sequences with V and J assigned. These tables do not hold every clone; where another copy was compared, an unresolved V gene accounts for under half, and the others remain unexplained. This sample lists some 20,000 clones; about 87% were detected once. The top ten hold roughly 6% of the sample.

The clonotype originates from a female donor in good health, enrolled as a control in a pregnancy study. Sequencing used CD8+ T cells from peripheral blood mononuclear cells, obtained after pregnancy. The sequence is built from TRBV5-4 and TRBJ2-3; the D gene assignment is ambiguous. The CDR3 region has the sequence CASSSTSTDTQYF. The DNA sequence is TGTGCCAGCAGCTCGACTAGCACAGATACGCAGTATTTT.